These 5 T cell receptor beta chains were all obtained from the same sample, sequenced in a study of PD-1 blockade in classical Hodgkin lymphoma. Profiling relied on immunoSEQ multiplex PCR, and the TCRdb table lists in-frame clones only, not all of them. The sample has 13,000 to 15,000 clones; around 82% are singletons. Each and every patient relapsed after autologous stem cell transplantation, and patients got differing brentuximab vedotin exposure. Sequenced material: peripheral blood mononuclear cells (PBMCs), taken at baseline. These receptors were taken from a human donor with classical Hodgkin lymphoma.

This chain uses TRBV7-9 with TRBJ1-1, with 9 bases that match TRBD1. The CDR3 extends over 15 amino acids. Losses at the gene ends were 6 bases for V and 0 bases for J; bases not matched to a gene: 5. Germline-derived CDR1 and CDR2 are SEHNR and FQNEAQ (reference sequence). The CDR3 reads CASRGQGKMNTEAFF. The DNA of the CDR3 is TGTGCCAGCAGGGGACAGGGTAAAATGAACACTGAAGCTTTCTTT. The full variable domain, rest sourced from reference TRBV7-9 and TRBJ1-1, is DTGVSQNPRHKITKRGQNVTFRCDPISEHNRLYWYRQTLGQGPEFLTYFQNEAQLEKSRLLSDRFSAERPKGSFSTLEIQRTEQGDSAMYLCASRGQGKMNTEAFFGQGTRLTVV.

Of note for this clone: The junction differs from germline at one of its ends, possibly a read error. V gene TRBV7-7 combines with J gene TRBJ2-1; TRBD1 agrees at 9 bases. The germline V gene has CDR1 SSHAT and CDR2 FNYEAQ (reference sequence). The CDR3 has 19 residues. The CDR3 is CASSLFHPPLTGQGNEQFF. The CDR3 DNA reads TGTGCTAGCAGCCTTTTCCACCCTCCGCTAACCGGACAGGGGAATGAGCAGTTCTTC.

V is TRBV2 and J is TRBJ1-2; D may be TRBD1 (6 bases). CDR1 and CDR2 (germline): SNHLY, FYNNEI. This CDR3 comprises 12 residues. The V gene lost 11 bases and the J gene lost 0 bases, with 10 bases spanning the gap. The CDR3 spells CAGQTPNYGYTF. CDR3 sequence (DNA): TGTGCCGGACAGACTCCTAACTATGGCTACACCTTC.

The chain uses TRBV9 and TRBJ1-5; D gene unclear. The V end was cut by 4 bases, the J end by 5 bases, with 7 bases between. Per germline, CDR1 SGDLS and CDR2 YYNGEE. The CDR3 extends over 12 amino acids. The CDR3 nucleotides read TGTGCCAGCAGCACCGGAGATCAGCCCCAGCATTTT. Its protein product is CASSTGDQPQHF.

This clone was seen only once. The genes are TRBV10-3 and TRBJ2-1, with D unclear. This CDR3 is 13 amino acids long. Germline V gene lookup returns CDR1 ENHRY and CDR2 SYGVKD. The CDR3 here is CALRDNLYNEQFF. Here the CDR3 DNA reads TGTGCTTTACGAGACAACCTTTACAATGAGCAGTTCTTC.